The T cell receptor beta chain described here comes from a study of cytomegalovirus exposure and HLA in healthy donors. The validation cohort, a group of more than 100 subjects, included the donors and was separate from the roughly 600-subject first cohort. The study, taken as a whole, reports: Listed as cytomegalovirus-associated were 164 TCR beta chains. As was reported, the classifier diagnosed cytomegalovirus status with high specificity and sensitivity.

Clones were read by immunoSEQ multiplex PCR, and TCRdb kept only the in-frame ones, dropping some. The sample shows some 170,000 clones, approximately 87% of them seen only once. V shed 6 bases and J shed 6 bases, with 15 bases lying between them. The CDR3 loop spans 13 amino acids. CDR1 is MNHNS and CDR2 is SASEGT in the germline V gene. On this clone: The antigen is undetermined.

The V gene is TRBV6-1, the J gene TRBJ2-7; D perhaps matches TRBD2 (5 bases). Sequenced: PBMCs. The receptor was derived from a woman aged 25 to 39 in good health and CMV-seronegative. CDR3 region: CASSALLAGEQYF. DNA for the CDR3: TGTGCCAGCAGCGCCCTCCTAGCCGGCGAGCAGTACTTC.